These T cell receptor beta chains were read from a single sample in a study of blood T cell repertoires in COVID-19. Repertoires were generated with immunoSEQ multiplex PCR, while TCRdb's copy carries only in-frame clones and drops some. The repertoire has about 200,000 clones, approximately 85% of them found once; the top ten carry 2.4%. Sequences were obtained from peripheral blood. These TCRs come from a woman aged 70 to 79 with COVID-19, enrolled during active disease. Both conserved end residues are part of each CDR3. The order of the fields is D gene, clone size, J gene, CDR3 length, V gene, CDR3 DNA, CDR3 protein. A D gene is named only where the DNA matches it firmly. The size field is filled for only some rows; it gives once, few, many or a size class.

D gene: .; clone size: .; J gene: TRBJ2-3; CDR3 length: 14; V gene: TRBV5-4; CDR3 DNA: TGTGGCGGGTCGCGGGCGGGGAGAGGGGATACGCAGTATTTT; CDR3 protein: CGGSRAGRGDTQYF
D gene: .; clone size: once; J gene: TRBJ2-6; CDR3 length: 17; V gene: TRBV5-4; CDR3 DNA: TGTGCCAGCAGCTTGATAGGAGGGGTCTCTGGGGCCAACGTCCTGACTTTC; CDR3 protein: CASSLIGGVSGANVLTF
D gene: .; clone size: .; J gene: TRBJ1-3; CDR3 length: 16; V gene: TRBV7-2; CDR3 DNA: TGTGCCAGCACCCTGATGACAGGCCTCTCTGGAAACACCATATATTTT; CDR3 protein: CASTLMTGLSGNTIYF
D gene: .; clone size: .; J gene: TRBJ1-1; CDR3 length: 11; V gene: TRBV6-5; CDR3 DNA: TGTGCCAGCAGTACGACAGTGCAAGCTTTCTTT; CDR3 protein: CASSTTVQAFF
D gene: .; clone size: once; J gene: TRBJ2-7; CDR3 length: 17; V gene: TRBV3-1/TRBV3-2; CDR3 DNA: TGTGCCAGCAGCCAAGACCCCCCCGGGGGTGCTTCCTACGAGCAGTACTTC; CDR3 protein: CASSQDPPGGASYEQYF
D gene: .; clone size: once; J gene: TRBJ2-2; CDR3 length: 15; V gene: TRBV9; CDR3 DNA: TGTGCCAGCAGCGCCCGTCCCCCGGGGACCGGGGAGCTGTTTTTT; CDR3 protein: CASSARPPGTGELFF
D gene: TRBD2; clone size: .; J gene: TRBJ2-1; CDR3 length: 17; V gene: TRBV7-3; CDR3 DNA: TGTGCCAGCAGCCCTTTTTTCGAAGCGGGGGGGCTCAATGAGCAGTTCTTC; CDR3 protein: CASSPFFEAGGLNEQFF
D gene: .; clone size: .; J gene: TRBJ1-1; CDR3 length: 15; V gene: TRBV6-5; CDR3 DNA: TGTGCCAGCAGCAAGGGACATCCCTGGGGGACTGAAGCTTTCTTT; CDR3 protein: CASSKGHPWGTEAFF
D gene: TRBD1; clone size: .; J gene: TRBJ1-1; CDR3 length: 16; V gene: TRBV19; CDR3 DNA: TGTGCCAGTAGTATAGATATCCTGACAGGGCACACTGAAGCTTTCTTT; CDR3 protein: CASSIDILTGHTEAFF
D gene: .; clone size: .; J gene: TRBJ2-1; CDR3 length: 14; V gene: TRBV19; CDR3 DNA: TGTGCCAGTAGGATTCGGGACATCTACAATGAGCAGTTCTTC; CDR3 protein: CASRIRDIYNEQFF
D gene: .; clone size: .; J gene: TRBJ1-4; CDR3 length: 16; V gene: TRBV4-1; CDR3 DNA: TGCGCCAGCAGCCAAGAGAGGGCACCCAGCGGACGGGTGATGTTTTTT; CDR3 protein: CASSQERAPSGRVMFF
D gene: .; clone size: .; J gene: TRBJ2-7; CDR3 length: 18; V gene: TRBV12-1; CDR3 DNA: TGTGCCAGCAGCTTTCCCCCTGTGCTAGCGGGAGTTCCCTACGAGCAGTACTTC; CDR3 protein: CASSFPPVLAGVPYEQYF
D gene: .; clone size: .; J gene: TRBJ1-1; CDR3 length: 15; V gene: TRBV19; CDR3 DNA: TGTGCCAGTAGTATCGGCAGGGCTCGGGACACTGAAGCTTTCTTT; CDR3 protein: CASSIGRARDTEAFF
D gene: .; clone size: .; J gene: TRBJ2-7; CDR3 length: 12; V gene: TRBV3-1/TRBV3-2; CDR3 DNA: TGTGCCAGCAGCTCCAGCGTTTCCGAGCAGTACTTC; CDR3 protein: CASSSSVSEQYF
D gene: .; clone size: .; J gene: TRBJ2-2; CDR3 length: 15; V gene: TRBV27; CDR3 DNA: TGTGCCACCTCCTGGACTCGAGCGAACACCGGGGAGCTGTTTTTT; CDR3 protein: CATSWTRANTGELFF
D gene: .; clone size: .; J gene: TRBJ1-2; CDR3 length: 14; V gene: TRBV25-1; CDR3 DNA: TGTGCCAGCAGGGAGTCGACCCATAACTATGGCTACACCTTC; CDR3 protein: CASRESTHNYGYTF